This section outlines one T cell receptor (beta chain) sequence together with its context. The sample originates from a study of blood T cell repertoires in COVID-19. CDR1 and CDR2 (germline): SGDLS, YYNGEE. The CDR3 covers 15 residues. Trimming shortened V by 7 bases and J by 0 bases, and 15 bases separated the two germline ends. Libraries were prepared by immunoSEQ multiplex PCR; TCRdb keeps only in-frame clonotypes and omits some of them. The sample consists of tens of thousands of clones, approximately 80% of them appearing once. This chain connects TRBV9 to TRBJ2-3, with D possibly being TRBD2 (6 bases). The origin of this receptor is a human donor with active or convalescent COVID-19. The donor label of this sample is uncertain. Input material: peripheral blood. Here the CDR3 DNA reads TGTGCCAGCGCCCCGCGGGGACCTAGCACAGATACGCAGTATTTT. Its translation is CASAPRGPSTDTQYF.